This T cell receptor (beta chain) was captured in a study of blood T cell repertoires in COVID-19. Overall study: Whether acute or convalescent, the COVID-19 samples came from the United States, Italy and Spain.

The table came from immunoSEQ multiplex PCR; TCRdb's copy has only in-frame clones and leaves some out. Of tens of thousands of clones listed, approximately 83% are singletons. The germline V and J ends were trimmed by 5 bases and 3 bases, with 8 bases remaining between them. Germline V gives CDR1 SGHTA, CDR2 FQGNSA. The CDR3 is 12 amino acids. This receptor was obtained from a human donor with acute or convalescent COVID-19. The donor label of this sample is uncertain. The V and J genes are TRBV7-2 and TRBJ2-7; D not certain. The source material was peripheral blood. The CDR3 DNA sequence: TGTGCCAGCAGCCCTAGGAGCTACGAGCAGTACTTC. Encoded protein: CASSPRSYEQYF.